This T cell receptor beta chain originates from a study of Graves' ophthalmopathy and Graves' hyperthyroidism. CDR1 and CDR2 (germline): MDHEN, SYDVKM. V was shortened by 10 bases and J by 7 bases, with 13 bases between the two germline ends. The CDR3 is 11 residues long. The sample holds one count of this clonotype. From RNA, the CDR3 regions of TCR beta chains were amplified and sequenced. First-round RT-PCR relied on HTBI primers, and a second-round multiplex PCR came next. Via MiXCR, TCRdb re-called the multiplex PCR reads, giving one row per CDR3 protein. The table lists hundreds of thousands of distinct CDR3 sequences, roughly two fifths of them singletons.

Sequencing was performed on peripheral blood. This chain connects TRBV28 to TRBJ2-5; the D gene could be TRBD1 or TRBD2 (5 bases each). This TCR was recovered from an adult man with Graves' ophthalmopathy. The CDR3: CATKGEWTQYF. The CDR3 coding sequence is TGTGCCACCAAAGGGGAGTGGACCCAGTACTTC.